This TCR beta chain was identified during a study of blood T cell repertoires in COVID-19. Study context: Researchers got acute and convalescent COVID-19 samples from the United States, Italy and Spain. The cDNA or gDNA used as material had been derived from T cells, B-cell-depleted T cells, or PBMCs.

Original analysis: Using reference gene primer amplification, nucleated cell counts were estimated. The table came from immunoSEQ multiplex PCR; TCRdb's copy has only in-frame clones and leaves some out. That table supplies the V and J calls and clone size; D and trimming were determined from the DNA. The repertoire holds 97,000 or so clones, approximately 78% seen once, with approximately 9.8% in the top ten. The sequenced sample was peripheral blood. The TCR sequence derives from a man aged 60-69 years with active or convalescent COVID-19.

The CDR3 coding sequence is TGTGCCAGCAGCTGGGGCAGTCCGACTAGCGGGACCGGGGAGCTGTTTTTT. Amino acid sequence: CASSWGSPTSGTGELFF. The chain joins TRBV11-3 to TRBJ2-2; 10 bases fit TRBD2. Germline V gene data show CDR1 as SGHNT and CDR2 as YENEEA. The CDR3 is 17 amino acids. The V gene end was trimmed by 4 bases and the J gene end by 5 bases; junction bases not matched to a gene: 10. Using reference TRBV11-3 and TRBJ2-2 for the parts outside the CDR3, the full variable domain is EAGVVQSPRYKIIEKKQPVAFWCNPISGHNTLYWYLQNLGQGPELLIRYENEEAVDDSQLPKDRFSAERLKGVDSTLKIQPAELGDSAVYLCASSWGSPTSGTGELFFGEGSRLTVL.